This TCR beta chain was captured in a study of spatial heterogeneity in lung cancer. The study, taken as a whole, reports: Intratumoral expanded alpha and beta TCR counts were found to track tumor mutation counts.

Every cDNA TCR molecule received its own unique molecular identifier. TCRdb reprocessed the 5' RACE reads via MiXCR and lists one record per CDR3 protein. The table lists approximately 11,000 distinct CDR3 sequences, around 10% of them singletons. Time point given: sample taken at primary tumor resection. More than 70 TRACERx patients with early, untreated non-small cell lung cancer donated samples. V gave up 0 bases and J gave up 4 bases, with 9 bases separating them. In germline, CDR1 is LGHNA, CDR2 YSLEER. This CDR3 is 14 amino acids long. This clonotype was counted ten times or more. What it binds is not known.

This chain connects TRBV4-3 to TRBJ2-5; D is undetermined. This sequence was found in a female donor with early-stage non-small cell lung cancer. The source material was lung tumor tissue, sampled at surgery. In DNA form, the CDR3 reads TGCGCCAGCAGCCAAGATCGTCGGCCAGAGACCCAGTACTTC. It yields the protein CASSQDRRPETQYF.